The clone carrying this TCR beta chain showed up just a few times. Its target is not known. The germline gene is not matched at one end of the junction; a read error may be the cause. To make TCR beta libraries, researchers used iRepertoire HTBI primers and Arm-PCR of CDR3 regions. TCRdb used MiXCR to reprocess the multiplex PCR reads, holding one entry per CDR3 protein. The sample lists about 520,000 distinct CDR3 sequences, 12% occurring once. This sample stems from a study of regulatory T cells in long-lasting Graves disease. Study-level points and caveats: Reduced TCR diversity was observed in persistent Graves' patients versus newly diagnosed patients. Peripheral blood alone, not thyroid tissue, underwent study.

As for time point: newly diagnosed GD, antithyroid drugs for less than 3 months. Isolated PBMC RNA provided the starting material for the TCR library. This sample was also put to use in a study of T cells in Graves' hyperthyroidism and ophthalmopathy. That paper notes: The HTBI set primed first-round TCR CDR3 RT-PCR.

Sequencing used peripheral blood mononuclear cells (PBMCs), obtained at new diagnosis, from a patient treated with antithyroid drugs. The clonotype was recovered from a woman aged 25 to 39 with Graves disease.

The CDR3 nucleotides read TGTGCCGGCAGCGAGTTAAACTACGAGCAGTACTTC. The encoded protein is CAGSELNYEQYF. This chain links TRBV11-3 with TRBJ2-7; no firm D call. CDR1 SGHNT and CDR2 YENEEA come from the germline V gene. CDR3 length equals 12 residues.